Shown below are 31 T cell receptor beta chains from a single sample sequenced in a study of blood T cell repertoires in COVID-19. Assay used: immunoSEQ multiplex PCR; TCRdb lists only in-frame clones, some missing. The table records roughly 220,000 clones, 75% to 90% of them present only once. What was sequenced was PBMCs or T cells enriched from blood (not recorded which). The receptors derive from a woman aged 18-35 years in a cohort exposed to, infected with or recovered from COVID-19 (not recorded which).

The chain links TRBV18 to TRBJ1-3, with 7 bases fitting TRBD1. J lost 0 bases, V lost 4 bases, and 6 bases had no gene match. Germline V gene sequence: CDR1 KGHSH, CDR2 LQKENI. This CDR3 spans 16 amino acids. This CDR3 is CASSQGQTFSGNTIYF. The CDR3, as DNA: TGTGCCAGCTCACAGGGACAGACTTTCTCTGGAAACACCATATATTTT.

The rearrangement uses TRBV27 and TRBJ1-1; 7 positions agree with TRBD1. The CDR3 contains 13 residues. J gave up 6 bases and V 7 bases, and 8 bases lay outside the gene matches. Germline loops: CDR1 MNHEY, CDR2 SMNVEV (reference sequence). Written as DNA, the CDR3 is TGTGCCAGCACTCCGAGGGGGCGGTCTGAAGCTTTCTTT. Translation: CASTPRGRSEAFF.

V is TRBV28 and J is TRBJ2-3; 7 bases agree with TRBD1. Germline CDR1 MDHEN, CDR2 SYDVKM. The CDR3 covers 14 residues. The J segment lost 1 base and the V segment lost 7 bases, leaving 5 bases of the junction unmatched. CDR3 amino acids: CASNSGQGTDTQYF. The DNA of the CDR3 is TGTGCCAGCAATTCTGGACAGGGCACAGATACGCAGTATTTT.

This chain connects TRBV4-1 to TRBJ1-1; D is undetermined. Looked up from germline, CDR1 is MGHRA and CDR2 is YSYEKL. There are 13 residues in the CDR3. Trimming stripped 1 base from V and 4 bases from J, with 7 bases between. CDR3 region: CASSQVISTEAFF. CDR3 coding DNA: TGCGCCAGCAGCCAAGTTATTAGCACTGAAGCTTTCTTT.

The chain is built from TRBV27 and TRBJ2-5, with 11 positions matching TRBD1. J lost 4 bases, V lost 5 bases, and 9 bases had no gene match. The germline gives CDR1 MNHEY, CDR2 SMNVEV (reference sequence). This CDR3 spans 16 amino acids. The CDR3 sequence is CASSQIGQGALETQYF. CDR3 bases: TGTGCCAGCAGTCAAATCGGACAGGGGGCATTAGAGACCCAGTACTTC.

This clone was observed a few times. The chain recombines TRBV5-1 with TRBJ1-1; D is unresolved. Trimming cost V 1 base and J 1 base, with 5 bases left between them. The CDR3 runs 13 residues. Germline CDR1 SGHRS, CDR2 YFSETQ. DNA for the CDR3: TGCGCCAGCAGCTTGAATCAGAACACTGAAGCTTTCTTT. This gives the protein CASSLNQNTEAFF.

The chain carries TRBV6-5 and TRBJ1-2, with a possible D match to TRBD1 (5 bases). This CDR3 contains 13 residues. Germline CDR1 and CDR2: MNHEY and SVGAGI. V was trimmed by 5 bases and J by 2 bases, leaving 9 bases between them. CDR3 amino acids: CASSRDSNYGYTF. The CDR3 DNA is TGTGCCAGCAGTCGAGACAGCAACTATGGCTACACCTTC.

The chain has TRBV7-8 and TRBJ1-1; D possibly corresponds to TRBD1 (6 bases). The CDR3 runs to 14 residues. V dropped 5 bases and J dropped 4 bases, with 14 bases sitting between them. Looked up from germline, CDR1 is SGHVS and CDR2 is FQNEAQ. The CDR3 DNA sequence: TGTGCCAGCAGCGTACAGGGTTGGAGCACTGAAGCTTTCTTT. This encodes CASSVQGWSTEAFF. Filled out from reference TRBV7-8 and TRBJ1-1, the complete variable domain reads GAGVSQSPRYKVAKRGQDVALRCDPISGHVSLFWYQQALGQGPEFLTYFQNEAQLDKSGLPSDRFFAERPEGSVSTLKIQRTQQEDSAVYLCASSVQGWSTEAFFGQGTRLTVV.

V is TRBV5-6 and J is TRBJ1-2; 7 nucleotides agree with TRBD1. The CDR3 runs to 13 residues. The V gene end was trimmed by 8 bases and the J gene end by 5 bases; junction bases not matched to a gene: 9. From germline, CDR1 is SGHDT and CDR2 YYEEEE. This CDR3 is CASTSRQGYGYTF. The CDR3 DNA reads as TGTGCCAGTACCTCAAGACAGGGTTATGGCTACACCTTC.

The chain is built from TRBV30 and TRBJ2-3; a possible D gene is TRBD1 (5 bases). CDR3 length: 13 amino acids. With 3 bases removed from V and 4 bases from J, the gap between germline ends came to 11 bases. CDR1 is GTSNPN and CDR2 is SVGIG in the germline V gene (reference sequence). The CDR3 loop is CAWSRDRPDTQYF. The CDR3, as DNA: TGTGCCTGGAGCCGAGACAGACCAGATACGCAGTATTTT.

The chain has TRBV27 and TRBJ2-2; tentative D call: TRBD1 (5 bases). The CDR3 is made up of 14 amino acids. Trimming left V 2 bases short and J 4 bases short, with 8 bases between. Germline V gives CDR1 MNHEY, CDR2 SMNVEV (reference sequence). The CDR3 protein is CASSLLQGTGELFF. As DNA, the CDR3 is TGTGCCAGCAGTTTACTCCAGGGCACCGGGGAGCTGTTTTTT.

V usage is TRBV5-6 and J usage is TRBJ1-6; 12 bases line up with TRBD1. J was trimmed by 7 bases and V by 5 bases; bases with no gene match: 10. The CDR3 is 17 residues long. The V gene's germline CDR1 is SGHDT and CDR2 YYEEEE. CDR3 sequence: CASSWDRGHVTNSPLHF. In DNA form, the CDR3 reads TGTGCCAGCAGTTGGGACAGGGGGCACGTTACGAATTCACCCCTCCACTTT.

This clone occurred once. The rearrangement links TRBV3-1 (or the pseudogene TRBV3-2) to TRBJ2-1; 11 bases match TRBD2. J gave up 5 bases and V 4 bases, and 1 base lay outside the gene matches. Looked up from germline, CDR1 is LGHDT and CDR2 is YNNKEL (reference sequence). There are 14 residues in the CDR3. The CDR3 loop is CASSLLAGDNEQFF. For the CDR3, the DNA is TGTGCCAGCAGCCTACTAGCGGGAGACAATGAGCAGTTCTTC.

The chain has TRBV9 and TRBJ2-1, with a possible D match to TRBD2 (5 bases). Between the trimmed V and J ends, which lost 4 bases and 9 bases, there was a span of 17 bases. The CDR3 has 14 amino acids. The germline V gene has CDR1 SGDLS and CDR2 YYNGEE. The CDR3 DNA reads as TGTGCCAGCAGCCCCAGGAACACCGGAGGTGAGCAGTTCTTC. It codes for CASSPRNTGGEQFF.

Here the CDR3 reads CASSPLDFTDTQYF. Here the CDR3 DNA reads TGTGCCAGCTCACCTCTAGACTTCACAGATACGCAGTATTTT. The chain recombines TRBV18 with TRBJ2-3; D remains unclear. The CDR3 is made up of 14 amino acids. V was pared by 3 bases and J by 2 bases, with 9 bases between. The germline V gene encodes CDR1 KGHSH and CDR2 LQKENI.

The CDR3 coding sequence is TGTGCCAGCAGCGACGAAGGAGGGTTGGGGGAAAAACTGTTTTTT. This gives the protein CASSDEGGLGEKLFF. The V gene is TRBV7-6, the J gene TRBJ1-4; D is unclear. The CDR3 has 15 residues. Per the germline V gene, CDR1 is SGHVS and CDR2 is FNYEAQ. Between the trimmed V and J ends, which lost 5 bases and 8 bases, there was a span of 18 bases.

The chain couples TRBV5-4 to TRBJ2-5, with no clear D. CDR3 length: 14 residues. V lost 5 bases, J lost 5 bases, and 16 bases lay in between. Germline loops: CDR1 SGHNT, CDR2 YYREEE (reference sequence). CDR3 DNA: TGTGCCAGCAGTTATGGGCCAGAGAGCGAGACCCAGTACTTC. Its protein is CASSYGPESETQYF.

The chain recombines TRBV6-1 with TRBJ1-5; TRBD1 is a possible D gene (6 bases). This CDR3 is built from 16 residues. Per germline, CDR1 MNHNS and CDR2 SASEGT. V lost 1 base, J lost 3 bases, and 13 bases lay in between. The CDR3 sequence: CASSEGRGPNNQPQHF. The CDR3, as DNA: TGTGCCAGCAGTGAAGGGCGGGGGCCGAACAATCAGCCCCAGCATTTT.

The CDR3 loop is CASSLGQMNTEAFF. The CDR3 DNA is TGTGCCAGCAGTTTAGGACAGATGAACACTGAAGCTTTCTTT. V gene TRBV6-5 combines with J gene TRBJ1-1; a weak D match, TRBD1 (6 bases). This CDR3 is 14 amino acids long. With 4 bases removed from V and 0 bases from J, the gap between germline ends came to 9 bases. Germline-derived CDR1 and CDR2 are MNHEY and SVGAGI.

This clone showed up just once. CDR3 protein: CASSPSSNEKLFF. In DNA, the CDR3 is TGTGCCAGCAGCCCCTCGAGTAATGAAAAACTGTTTTTT. The chain joins TRBV11-3 to TRBJ1-4; D not certain. There are 13 residues in the CDR3. V was clipped by 5 bases and J by 4 bases, with 8 bases between them. Germline CDR1 reads SGHNT; CDR2 reads YENEEA.

Note on this clone: This sample also contains other DNA sequences that code for the same CDR3. The CDR3 nucleotides are TGCGCCAGCAGCTTGGTAGCGGGGAGTTACAATGAGCAGTTCTTC. Amino acid sequence: CASSLVAGSYNEQFF. V and J are TRBV5-1 and TRBJ2-1; TRBD2 agrees at 8 bases. V shed 0 bases, J shed 4 bases, and the junction held 3 bases outside the gene matches. The CDR3 covers 15 residues. Germline V gives CDR1 SGHRS, CDR2 YFSETQ.

The CDR3 DNA reads as TGCGCCAGCAGCTCTTGGGGGGATCAGCCCCAGCATTTT. This encodes CASSSWGDQPQHF. The rearrangement joins TRBV5-1 to TRBJ1-5; maybe TRBD1 (5 bases). Germline V gives CDR1 SGHRS, CDR2 YFSETQ. With 3 bases removed from V and 5 bases from J, the gap between germline ends came to 9 bases. This CDR3 region has 13 residues. Full variable domain (remainder filled in from reference TRBV5-1 and TRBJ1-5): KAGVTQTPRYLIKTRGQQVTLSCSPISGHRSVSWYQQTPGQGLQFLFEYFSETQRNKGNFPGRFSGRQFSNSRSEMNVSTLELGDSALYLCASSSWGDQPQHFGDGTRLSIL.

V usage is TRBV2 and J usage is TRBJ1-6; 7 bases line up with TRBD1. Germline CDR1 SNHLY, CDR2 FYNNEI. V shed 7 bases, J shed 0 bases, and the junction held 9 bases outside the gene matches. This CDR3 spans 17 amino acids. This chain's CDR3 is CASIINRGSSYNSPLHF. CDR3 bases: TGTGCCAGCATTATAAACAGGGGAAGCTCCTATAATTCACCCCTCCACTTT. Complete variable domain (other parts from reference TRBV2 and TRBJ1-6): EPEVTQTPSHQVTQMGQEVILRCVPISNHLYFYWYRQILGQKVEFLVSFYNNEISEKSEIFDDQFSVERPDGSNFTLKIRSTKLEDSAMYFCASIINRGSSYNSPLHFGNGTRLTVT.

The CDR3: CASSSGQLNEKLFF. As DNA, the CDR3 is TGTGCCAGCAGTTCGGGACAGTTGAATGAAAAACTGTTTTTT. V and J are TRBV28 and TRBJ1-4; 7 nucleotides align to TRBD1. V lost 4 bases, J lost 5 bases, and 4 bases stayed unmatched. Germline loops: CDR1 MDHEN, CDR2 SYDVKM. This CDR3 spans 14 amino acids.

The rearrangement joins TRBV2 to TRBJ2-7, with a tentative D call TRBD2 (5 bases). The V end lost 2 bases, the J end lost 6 bases, and 11 bases lay between the germline ends. Germline V gene data show CDR1 as SNHLY and CDR2 as FYNNEI. The CDR3 is 13 amino acids. As DNA, the CDR3 is TGTGCCAGCAGTGAAAGAGGGATTAGCGAGCAGTACTTC. Translated, it gives CASSERGISEQYF.

The rearrangement uses TRBV28 and TRBJ2-5, with unresolved D. V gave up 10 bases and J gave up 2 bases, with 17 bases separating them. The length of the CDR3 is 14 residues. From germline, CDR1 is MDHEN and CDR2 SYDVKM. The DNA of the CDR3 is TGTGCCACCAAAGTAGAGCTTATGCAAGAGACCCAGTACTTC. This sequence encodes CATKVELMQETQYF.

The V gene is TRBV12-3 or TRBV12-4, the J gene TRBJ1-2, with a possible D match to TRBD1 (5 bases). The CDR3 covers 12 residues. The V end lost 6 bases, the J end lost 4 bases, and 9 bases lay between the germline ends. CDR3 nucleotide sequence: TGTGCCAGCAGCGGGGGGTCCTATGGCTACACCTTC. Translated: CASSGGSYGYTF.

A single count supports this clone. V is TRBV4-1 and J is TRBJ2-5; D unresolved. This CDR3 region has 13 residues. The germline CDR1 and CDR2 sequences are MGHRA and YSYEKL. V was trimmed by 3 bases and J by 5 bases, leaving 10 bases between them. CDR3 sequence: CASSQGPRETQYF. CDR3 DNA sequence: TGCGCCAGCAGCCAGGGCCCCCGGGAGACCCAGTACTTC.

J is TRBJ1-5 and V is TRBV5-1; TRBD1 matches 7 bases. This CDR3 has 17 amino acids. V shed 4 bases, J shed 0 bases, and the junction held 10 bases outside the gene matches. The germline gives CDR1 SGHRS, CDR2 YFSETQ. The CDR3 DNA follows: TGCGCCAGCAGCCCAGGGGGGACCTACTTTAGCAATCAGCCCCAGCATTTT. Protein sequence: CASSPGGTYFSNQPQHF.

V and J are TRBV7-9 and TRBJ2-7, with D maybe TRBD1 (6 bases). V lost 6 bases and J lost 4, with 10 bases in between. Germline CDR1 is SEHNR and CDR2 is FQNEAQ (reference sequence). This CDR3 is built from 12 residues. CDR3 amino acids: CASSQQGYEQYF. The CDR3 DNA reads as TGTGCCAGCAGTCAACAGGGATACGAGCAGTACTTC.

As to this clone: The sample holds other DNA sequences that translate to the same CDR3. This chain links TRBV12-3 or TRBV12-4 with TRBJ1-2; D call uncertain. The CDR3 length is 12 residues. Between the trimmed V and J ends, which lost 3 bases and 3 bases, there was a span of 5 bases. The CDR3 nucleotides are TGTGCCAGCAGTTTTGGAGACTATGGCTACACCTTC. Translation: CASSFGDYGYTF.